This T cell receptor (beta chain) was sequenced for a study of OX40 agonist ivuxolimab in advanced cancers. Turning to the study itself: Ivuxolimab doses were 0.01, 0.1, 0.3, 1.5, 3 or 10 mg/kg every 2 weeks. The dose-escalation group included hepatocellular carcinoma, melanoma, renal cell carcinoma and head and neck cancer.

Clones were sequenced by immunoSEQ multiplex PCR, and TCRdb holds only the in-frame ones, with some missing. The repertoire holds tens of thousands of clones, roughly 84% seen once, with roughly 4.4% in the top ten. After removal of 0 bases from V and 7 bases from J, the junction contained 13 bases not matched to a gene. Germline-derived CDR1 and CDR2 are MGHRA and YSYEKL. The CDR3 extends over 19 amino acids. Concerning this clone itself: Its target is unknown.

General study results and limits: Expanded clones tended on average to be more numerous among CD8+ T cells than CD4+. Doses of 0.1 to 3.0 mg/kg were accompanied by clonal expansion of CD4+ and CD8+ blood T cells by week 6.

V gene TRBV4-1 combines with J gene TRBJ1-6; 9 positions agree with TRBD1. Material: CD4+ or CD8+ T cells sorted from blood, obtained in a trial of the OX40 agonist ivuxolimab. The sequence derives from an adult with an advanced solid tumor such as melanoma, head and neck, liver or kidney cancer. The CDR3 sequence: CASSQDLGTGLVWNSPLHF. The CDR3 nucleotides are TGCGCCAGCAGCCAAGATCTTGGGACAGGGCTGGTATGGAATTCACCCCTCCACTTT.